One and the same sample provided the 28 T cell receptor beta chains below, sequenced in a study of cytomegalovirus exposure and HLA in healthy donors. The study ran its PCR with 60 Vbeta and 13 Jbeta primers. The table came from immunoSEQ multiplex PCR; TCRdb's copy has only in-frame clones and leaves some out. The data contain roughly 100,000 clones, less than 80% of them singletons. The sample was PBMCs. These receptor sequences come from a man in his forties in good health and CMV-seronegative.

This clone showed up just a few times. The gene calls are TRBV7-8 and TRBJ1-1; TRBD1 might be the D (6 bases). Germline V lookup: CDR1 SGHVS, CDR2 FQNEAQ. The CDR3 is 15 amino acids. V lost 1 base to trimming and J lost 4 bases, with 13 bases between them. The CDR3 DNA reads TGTGCCAGCAGCTTAGGGGCAGGGGTGGGCACTGAAGCTTTCTTT. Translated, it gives CASSLGAGVGTEAFF.

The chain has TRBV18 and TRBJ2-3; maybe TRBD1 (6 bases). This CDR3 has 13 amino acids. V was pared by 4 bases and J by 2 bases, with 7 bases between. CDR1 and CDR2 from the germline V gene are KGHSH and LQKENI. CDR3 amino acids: CASSHRDTDTQYF. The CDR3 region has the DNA TGTGCCAGCTCACACAGGGACACAGATACGCAGTATTTT.

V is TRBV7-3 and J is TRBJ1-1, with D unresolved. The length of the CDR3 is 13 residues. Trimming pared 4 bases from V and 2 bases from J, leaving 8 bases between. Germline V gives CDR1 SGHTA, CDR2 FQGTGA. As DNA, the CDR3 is TGTGCCAGCAGCTCAAACACCAACACTGAAGCTTTCTTT. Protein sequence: CASSSNTNTEAFF.

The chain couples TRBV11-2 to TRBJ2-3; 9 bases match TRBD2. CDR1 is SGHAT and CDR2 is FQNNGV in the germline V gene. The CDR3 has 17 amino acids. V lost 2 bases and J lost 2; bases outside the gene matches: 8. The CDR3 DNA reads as TGTGCCAGCAGCTTAAGCCCTAGCGGGGCCACCACAGATACGCAGTATTTT. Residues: CASSLSPSGATTDTQYF.

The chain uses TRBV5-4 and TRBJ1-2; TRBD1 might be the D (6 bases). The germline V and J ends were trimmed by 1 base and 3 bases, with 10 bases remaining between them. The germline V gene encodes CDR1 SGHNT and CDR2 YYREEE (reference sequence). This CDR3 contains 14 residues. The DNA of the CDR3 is TGTGCCAGCAGCTTGTATCCAGGGGACTATGGCTACACCTTC. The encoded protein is CASSLYPGDYGYTF.

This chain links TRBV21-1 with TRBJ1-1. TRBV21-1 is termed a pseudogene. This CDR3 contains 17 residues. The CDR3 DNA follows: TGTGCCAGCAGCAAAGGACGGTTTCGGAGGGAGTTAACTGAAGCTTTCTTT. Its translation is CASSKGRFRRELTEAFF.

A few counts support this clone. CDR3 sequence: CASSLASGLNQPQHF. CDR3 DNA: TGTGCCAGCAGCTTAGCTTCAGGGCTCAATCAGCCCCAGCATTTT. This chain links TRBV7-6 with TRBJ1-5, with D tentatively TRBD1 (5 bases). Trimming left V 0 bases short and J 3 bases short, with 9 bases between. CDR1 is SGHVS and CDR2 is FNYEAQ in the germline V gene. There are 15 residues in the CDR3.

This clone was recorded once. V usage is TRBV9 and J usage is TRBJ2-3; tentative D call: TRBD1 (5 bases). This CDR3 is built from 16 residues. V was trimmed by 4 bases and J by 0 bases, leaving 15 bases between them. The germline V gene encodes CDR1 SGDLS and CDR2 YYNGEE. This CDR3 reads CASSLQGRLSTDTQYF. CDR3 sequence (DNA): TGTGCCAGCAGCCTTCAGGGCAGGCTTAGCACAGATACGCAGTATTTT.

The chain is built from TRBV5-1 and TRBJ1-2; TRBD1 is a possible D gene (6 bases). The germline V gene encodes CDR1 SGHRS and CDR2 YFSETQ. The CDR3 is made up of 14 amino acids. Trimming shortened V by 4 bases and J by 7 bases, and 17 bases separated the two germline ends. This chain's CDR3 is CASSPEQGLAGYTF. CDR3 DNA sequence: TGCGCCAGCAGCCCTGAACAGGGTTTGGCTGGCTACACCTTC.

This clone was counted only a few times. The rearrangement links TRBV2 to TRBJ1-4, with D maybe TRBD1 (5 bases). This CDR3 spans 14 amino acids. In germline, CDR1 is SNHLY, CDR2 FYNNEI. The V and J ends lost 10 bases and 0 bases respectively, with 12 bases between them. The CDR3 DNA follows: TGTGCCACCGGAAGGGGATCAACTAATGAAAAACTGTTTTTT. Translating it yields CATGRGSTNEKLFF.

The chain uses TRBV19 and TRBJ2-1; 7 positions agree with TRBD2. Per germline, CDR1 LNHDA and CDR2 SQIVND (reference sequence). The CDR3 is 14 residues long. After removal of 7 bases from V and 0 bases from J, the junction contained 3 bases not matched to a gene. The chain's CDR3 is CASKRESSYNEQFF. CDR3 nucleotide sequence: TGTGCCAGTAAGCGGGAAAGCTCCTACAATGAGCAGTTCTTC.

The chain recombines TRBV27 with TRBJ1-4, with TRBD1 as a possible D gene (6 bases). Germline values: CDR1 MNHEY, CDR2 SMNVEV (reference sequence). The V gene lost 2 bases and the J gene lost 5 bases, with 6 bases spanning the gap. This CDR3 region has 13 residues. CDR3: CASSLQGNEKLFF. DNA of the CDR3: TGTGCCAGCAGTTTACAGGGGAATGAAAAACTGTTTTTT. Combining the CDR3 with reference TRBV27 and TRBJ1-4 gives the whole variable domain EAQVTQNPRYLITVTGKKLTVTCSQNMNHEYMSWYRQDPGLGLRQIYYSMNVEVTDKGDVPEGYKVSRKEKRNFPLILESPSPNQTSLYFCASSLQGNEKLFFGSGTQLSVL.

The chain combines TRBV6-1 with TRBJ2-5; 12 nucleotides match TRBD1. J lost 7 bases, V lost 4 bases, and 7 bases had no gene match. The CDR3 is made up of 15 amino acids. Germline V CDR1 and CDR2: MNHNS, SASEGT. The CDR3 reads CASSAGTGGAVTQYF. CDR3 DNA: TGTGCCAGCAGTGCCGGGACAGGGGGCGCGGTGACCCAGTACTTC.

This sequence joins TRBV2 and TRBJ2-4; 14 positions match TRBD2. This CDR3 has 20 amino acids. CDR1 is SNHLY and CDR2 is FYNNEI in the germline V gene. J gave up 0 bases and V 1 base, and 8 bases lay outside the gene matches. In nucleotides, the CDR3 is TGTGCCAGCAGTGAAGGTCGTGGGACTAGCGGGGGTCTAGCCAAAAACATTCAGTACTTC. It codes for CASSEGRGTSGGLAKNIQYF.

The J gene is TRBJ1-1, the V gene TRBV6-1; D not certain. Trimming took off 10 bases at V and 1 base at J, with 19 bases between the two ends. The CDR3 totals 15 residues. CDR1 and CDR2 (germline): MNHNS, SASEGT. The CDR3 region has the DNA TGTGCCACCGTGCGAGGGTTTAATACGAACACTGAAGCTTTCTTT. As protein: CATVRGFNTNTEAFF.

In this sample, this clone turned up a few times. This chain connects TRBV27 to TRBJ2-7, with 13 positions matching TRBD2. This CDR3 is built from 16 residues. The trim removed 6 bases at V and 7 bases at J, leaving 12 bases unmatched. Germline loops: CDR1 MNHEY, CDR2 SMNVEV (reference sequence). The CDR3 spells CASSSLTSGGLGEQYV. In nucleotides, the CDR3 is TGTGCCAGCAGCAGCCTGACTAGCGGGGGGTTGGGGGAGCAGTACGTC.

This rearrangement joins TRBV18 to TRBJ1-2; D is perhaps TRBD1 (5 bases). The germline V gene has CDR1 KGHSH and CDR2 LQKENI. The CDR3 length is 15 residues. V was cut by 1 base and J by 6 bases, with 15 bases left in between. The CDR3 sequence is CASSPLSEGQDGYTF. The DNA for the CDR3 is TGTGCCAGCTCACCACTTTCGGAGGGGCAAGATGGCTACACCTTC.

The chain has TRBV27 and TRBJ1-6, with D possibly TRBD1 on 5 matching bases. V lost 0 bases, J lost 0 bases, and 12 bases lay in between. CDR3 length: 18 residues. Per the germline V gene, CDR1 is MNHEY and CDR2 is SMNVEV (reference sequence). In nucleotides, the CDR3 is TGTGCCAGCAGTTTATCGATGGAGGGGAGCTCCTATAATTCACCCCTCCACTTT. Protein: CASSLSMEGSSYNSPLHF.

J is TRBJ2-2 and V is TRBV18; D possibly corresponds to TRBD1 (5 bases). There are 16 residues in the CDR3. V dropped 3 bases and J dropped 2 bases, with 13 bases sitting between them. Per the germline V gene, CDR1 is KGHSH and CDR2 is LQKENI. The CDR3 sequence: CASSPGQATNTGELFF. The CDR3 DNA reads TGTGCCAGCTCACCTGGACAAGCGACTAACACCGGGGAGCTGTTTTTT.

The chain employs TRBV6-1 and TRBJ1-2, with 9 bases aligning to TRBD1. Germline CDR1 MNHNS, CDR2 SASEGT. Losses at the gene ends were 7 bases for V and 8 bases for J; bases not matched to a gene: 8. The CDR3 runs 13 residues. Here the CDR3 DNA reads TGTGCCAGCATTGAGGGACAGGGCGGAGGCTACACCTTC. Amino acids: CASIEGQGGGYTF.

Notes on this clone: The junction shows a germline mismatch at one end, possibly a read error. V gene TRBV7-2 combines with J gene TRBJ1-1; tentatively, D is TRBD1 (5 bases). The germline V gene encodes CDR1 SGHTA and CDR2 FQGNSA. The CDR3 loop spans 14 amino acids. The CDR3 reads CASSPYTGNTEVFF. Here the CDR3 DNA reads TGTGCCAGCAGCCCGTATACAGGAAACACTGAAGTTTTCTTT.

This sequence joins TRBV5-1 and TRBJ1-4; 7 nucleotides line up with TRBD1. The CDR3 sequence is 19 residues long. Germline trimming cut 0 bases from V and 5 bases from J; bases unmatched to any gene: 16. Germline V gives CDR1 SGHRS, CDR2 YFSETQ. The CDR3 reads CASSLGILRVGDRNEKLFF. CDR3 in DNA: TGCGCCAGCAGCTTGGGTATTCTTAGGGTTGGGGACAGAAATGAAAAACTGTTTTTT.

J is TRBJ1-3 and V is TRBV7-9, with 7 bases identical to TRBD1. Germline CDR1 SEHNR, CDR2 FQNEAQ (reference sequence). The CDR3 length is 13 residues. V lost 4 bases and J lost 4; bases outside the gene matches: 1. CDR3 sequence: CASSSGQGNTIYF. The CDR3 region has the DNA TGTGCCAGCAGCTCGGGACAGGGAAACACCATATATTTT.

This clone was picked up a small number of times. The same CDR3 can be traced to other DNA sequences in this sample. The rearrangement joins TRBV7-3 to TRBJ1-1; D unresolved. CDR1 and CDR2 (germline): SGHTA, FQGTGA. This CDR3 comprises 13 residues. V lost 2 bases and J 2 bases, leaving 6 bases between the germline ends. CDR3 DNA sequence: TGTGCCAGCAGCTTATCGGTTAACACTGAAGCTTTCTTT. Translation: CASSLSVNTEAFF. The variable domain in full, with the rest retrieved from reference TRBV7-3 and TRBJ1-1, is GAGVSQTPSNKVTEKGKYVELRCDPISGHTALYWYRQSLGQGPEFLIYFQGTGAADDSGLPNDRFFAVRPEGSVSTLKIQRTERGDSAVYLCASSLSVNTEAFFGQGTRLTVV.

CDR3: CASSQGQGRETQYF. The CDR3 bases are TGCGCCAGCAGCCAAGGACAGGGGCGGGAGACCCAGTACTTC. This rearrangement joins TRBV5-1 to TRBJ2-5; 9 positions agree with TRBD1. CDR1 and CDR2 from the germline V gene are SGHRS and YFSETQ. Trimming took 4 bases from V and 5 from J; bases not matched to a gene: 6. This CDR3 has 14 amino acids. The whole variable domain, remainder taken from reference TRBV5-1 and TRBJ2-5, is KAGVTQTPRYLIKTRGQQVTLSCSPISGHRSVSWYQQTPGQGLQFLFEYFSETQRNKGNFPGRFSGRQFSNSRSEMNVSTLELGDSALYLCASSQGQGRETQYFGPGTRLLVL.

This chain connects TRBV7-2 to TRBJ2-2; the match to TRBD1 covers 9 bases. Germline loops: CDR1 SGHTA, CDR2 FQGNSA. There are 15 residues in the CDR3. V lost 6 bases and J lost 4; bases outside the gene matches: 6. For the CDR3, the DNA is TGTGCCAGCAGACCAACGACAGGGGGCACCGGGGAGCTGTTTTTT. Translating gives CASRPTTGGTGELFF. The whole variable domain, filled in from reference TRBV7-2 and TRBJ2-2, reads GAGVSQSPSNKVTEKGKDVELRCDPISGHTALYWYRQSLGQGLEFLIYFQGNSAPDKSGLPSDRFSAERTGGSVSTLTIQRTQQEDSAVYLCASRPTTGGTGELFFGEGSRLTVL.

The CDR3 nucleotides are TGTGCCAGCAGATTGACAGTGGGCGGCTATGGCTACACCTTC. Its translation is CASRLTVGGYGYTF. The chain carries TRBV2 and TRBJ1-2; TRBD1 might be the D (5 bases). The CDR3 is 14 residues long. V lost 6 bases to trimming and J lost 4 bases, with 15 bases between them. CDR1 SNHLY and CDR2 FYNNEI come from the germline V gene.

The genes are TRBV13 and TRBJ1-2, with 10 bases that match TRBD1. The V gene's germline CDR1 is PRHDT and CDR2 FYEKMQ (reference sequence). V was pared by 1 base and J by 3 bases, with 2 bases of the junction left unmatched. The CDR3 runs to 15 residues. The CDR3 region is CASSLEGQGHYGYTF. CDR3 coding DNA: TGTGCCAGCAGCTTAGAGGGACAGGGGCACTATGGCTACACCTTC.